This T cell receptor (beta chain) was recovered during a study of cytomegalovirus exposure and HLA in healthy donors (dated by TCRdb to between 2016 and 2019). For the wider study: An earlier analysis of 587 of the donors reported roughly 300 Gb of sequence data and about 120 million unique TCR beta sequences obtained from roughly 170 million T cells. An early release covering 550 to 700 HLA-typed donors comprised approximately 300 gigabases of sequencing data and about 90 million unique TCR sequences. Of the approximately 400 genotyped donors, less than 90% were placed in the genetic ancestry cluster associated with self-reported Caucasian donors. The study aimed to test whether signatures of past pathogen exposure could be identified by cataloging public T cell receptors. The T cell repertoires of several hundred subjects were profiled by immunosequencing and related to cytomegalovirus serostatus. Along with the approximately 650-subject first cohort, a separate validation cohort of over a hundred different subjects was used. The study combined high-throughput TCR immunosequencing, statistical association of individual TCRs with disease status, and machine learning to predict cytomegalovirus infection status. To study patterns of TCR occurrence, a later analysis re-analyzed previously published TCR beta repertoires from around 700 donors and added high-resolution HLA genotyping. In the later analysis, no new phenotypic data were used to find candidate immune exposures; instead, reliance was placed on TCR beta sequences and their occurrence across donors. An earlier analysis of around 540 of the donors applied high-throughput TCR beta sequencing to assess whether each TCR beta V gene segment acted as functional or pseudogenic. Donor age, sex, ethnicity and CMV serostatus were compiled alongside the repertoire data. A later genetic analysis took genome-wide SNP genotypes for about three fifths of the 666 donors and used that subset as a discovery cohort. All discovery cohort repertoires had been generated on a single sequencing platform. Class I and class II HLA loci were covered by the typing at four-digit resolution. Typing coverage varied by locus: roughly 629-630 donors for A, B, C, DRB1 and DQB1; roughly 500 for DQA1; some 610 for DPA1; under 490 for DPB1. Because of strong linkage in the cohort, five DR-DQ haplotypes were treated as single units for association and clustering. On average, around 230,000 unique TCR beta nucleotide sequences were sequenced per donor among some 430 genotyped donors of the cohort, with roughly 18% of those sequences being non-productive.

In total, over 600 healthy bone marrow donors made up the cohort. At the time of sampling, all cohort members were nominally healthy, though unrecorded immune exposures were likely present. The donor was CMV seronegative and was included in the group of hundreds of seronegative cohort members. A peripheral blood sample was collected from each donor, and TCR beta sequencing was performed on peripheral blood mononuclear cells. Genomic DNA was extracted from the blood cell samples with the Qiagen DNeasy Blood Extraction Kit. The germline V end is reduced by 0 bases and the J end by 1 base; junction bases left unmatched: 3. The germline V gene sets CDR1 to SGHVS and CDR2 to FNYEAQ. From its cysteine to its phenylalanine, the CDR3 spans 15 amino acids. Only the CDR3 region is kept as DNA, spanning 45 bases read in frame from base 1. This clone has only one observation. This clone's antigen is unknown. Base qualities are missing; no much larger clone stands one base away.

Summary of the overall study and its limitations: A later analysis reported that several top co-occurrence clusters appeared linked to parvovirus B19, influenza, CMV and Epstein-Barr virus. Strong co-occurrence of HLA alleles, especially DR and DQ, made assigning TCR associations to individual alleles difficult. An association between a missense DCLRE1C variant and V-gene and J-gene trimming of TCR beta chains was found in a later genetic analysis and replicated in an independent cohort. HLA typing was unavailable for some donors at each locus, so association tests used only the typed subset. The cohort was sequenced for TCR beta chains only, and without alpha or paired-chain data the features that could be detected were limited. A later analysis found that HLA-associated TCR beta chains were more clonally expanded and had lower generation probabilities than equally common non-associated chains. Across donors, most TCR sequences were observed very rarely, whereas some public TCRs were present in many individuals. A few of the identified cytomegalovirus-associated TCR beta chains were confirmed in vitro to be specific for cytomegalovirus antigens. In a later analysis, most CMV-associated TCR beta chains were found to appear HLA-restricted, with HLA associations seemingly driven largely by CMV exposure. The 87-base-pair reads could not distinguish some IMGT-functional V segments, including TRBV6-2 and TRBV6-3, so those segments were excluded. A further reported finding was that TCR beta sequences accurately predicted the HLA-A and HLA-B alleles for most subjects in the first cohort. A total of fewer than 200 TCR beta chains were listed by the study as associated with cytomegalovirus. Correlated functional status among segregating V segments might reflect linkage disequilibrium, but an unknown experimental factor could not be ruled out. Specific HLA alleles were associated with around 18,000 TCR beta sequences at a false discovery rate of 0.05 in a later analysis. A cluster of highly shared sequence variants was judged likely to represent a technical artifact of the sequencing pipeline. CMV serostatus was the only immune exposure information available for the cohort. Compared with the 666-donor mean, donors in an Asian-associated ancestry cluster had fewer N-insertions in productive TCRs, according to a later genetic analysis. Because counts were too low, fewer than 20 rarely observed V segments, including chromosome 9 orphons, were excluded from the earlier analysis of 587 of the donors. The classifier was reported to diagnose cytomegalovirus status with high specificity and sensitivity in both the original and validation cohorts. Roughly uniform sequencing depth across donors was assumed in presence/absence analyses, although this assumption may not hold. According to the authors, the approach could potentially be generalized to other disease states and immunological phenotypes. Broadly in line with IMGT annotations, most TCR beta V segments showed up in productive rearrangements about 90% or about 30% of the time in an earlier analysis of 450 to 600 of the donors. In a later analysis, TCR association rates were found to vary across HLA loci, with the most associated TCRs seen for DRB1 alleles and the fewest for HLA-C alleles.

The library was generated by the immunoSEQ multiplex PCR assay. For the multiplex PCR, a mixture combining 60 forward primers for TCR Vbeta segments and 13 reverse primers for TCR Jbeta segments was used. A multiplex PCR assay on genomic DNA amplified the CDR3 region of rearranged TCR beta genes. On the Illumina HiSeq System, the amplified TCR beta libraries were sequenced as 87-base-pair reads. As for the authors' bioinformatics: A later analysis counted about 80 million unique TCR beta chains across the 550 to 700 repertoires, and 9 million to 14 million of these chains were shared by at least two donors. Raw reads were error-corrected and collapsed into unique sequences by a nearest-neighbor algorithm in which closely related sequences were merged to remove PCR and sequencing errors. V, D and J gene segments were assigned by aligning CDR3 sequences to IMGT reference sequences. For a sequence to be retained, a match of at least six nucleotides to both a V gene segment and a J gene segment was required. Rearrangements were classified as productive when the CDR3 lacked stop codons and remained in frame with V and J, and all other rearrangements were classified as non-productive. CDR3 was defined according to IMGT convention as the region running from the second conserved V-encoded cysteine to the conserved J-encoded phenylalanine. The earlier analysis of about 640 of the donors excluded any sequence lacking an unambiguous match to a single V gene segment. An earlier analysis of 550 to 650 of the donors classified V segments as functional when productive rearrangements were above 56.7% and as segregating when the standard deviation between donors was above 5%. A statistical classification framework was developed to diagnose cytomegalovirus status using the catalog of TCR beta chain sequences. A later analysis assigned V and J genes by comparing TCR nucleotide sequences with IMGT/GENE-DB human TR gene sequences. Using the TCRdist pipeline, a later analysis assigned CDR3 sequences along with most-parsimonious VDJ recombination scenarios. In a later analysis, each TCR beta chain was defined by its CDR3 amino acid sequence together with its V-gene family, and reads lacking a unique V-gene family were excluded. In a later analysis, some 600 highly shared, low-generation-probability nucleotide sequences were removed to address suspected cross-contamination and a sequencing artifact. In a later analysis, a clonal expansion index was calculated for each public chain from normalized within-repertoire ranks of inferred template counts. Generation probabilities in a later analysis came from a VDJ recombination model fitted to out-of-frame rearrangements, and those results were checked against IGoR. In a later analysis, hypergeometric tests were used to score TCR-TCR, TCR-HLA and TCR-CMV co-occurrence, with a repertoire-size bias correction applied to TCR pairs. In a later analysis, false discovery rates were estimated by permuting HLA or CMV assignments 20 times. In a later analysis, co-occurring TCRs were grouped using DBSCAN, and TCRdist sequence similarity was added for clustering within HLA-allele-positive subsets. For co-occurrence clustering, repertoires with fewer than 30,000 or more than 120,000 public chains were excluded, along with several repertoires with anomalous nucleotide sharing. TCRdb holds this immuneACCESS table with in-frame rearrangements only. Some clones are missing; in checked studies, unresolved V genes explain under half, and the rest has no known cause. V and J calls and clone size come straight from that table; D and trimming were deduced from the DNA. The sample contains about 180,000 clones, 82% of them found a single time. About 1.6% of the sample belongs to the ten largest clones.

This TCR came from a middle-aged man in good health and CMV-seronegative. Input material: PBMCs. This chain joins TRBV7-6 to TRBJ2-7; TRBD1 lines up with 7 middle nucleotides. The DNA is as follows: TGTGCCAGCAGCTTAGCGGTGGGACAGTCCTACGAGCAGTACTTC. Its protein product is CASSLAVGQSYEQYF.